This T cell receptor (beta chain) was identified during a study of cytomegalovirus exposure and HLA in healthy donors. Germline CDR1 and CDR2: SGHTA and FQGNSA. The CDR3 totals 14 residues. V lost 8 bases, J lost 6 bases, and 5 bases stayed unmatched. PCR amplification relied on 60 Vbeta primers (plus 13 Jbeta primers). Libraries were prepared by immunoSEQ multiplex PCR; TCRdb keeps only in-frame clonotypes and omits some of them. The table has more than 150,000 clones, 65% to 90% seen once. Specimen: PBMCs. The clonotype was recovered from a woman between 45 and 65 years old in good health and CMV-seropositive. The chain carries TRBV7-2 and TRBJ1-6; 9 bases match TRBD1. CDR3 residues: CASGGQGANSPLHF. CDR3 bases: TGTGCCAGCGGGGGACAGGGAGCTAATTCACCCCTCCACTTT.